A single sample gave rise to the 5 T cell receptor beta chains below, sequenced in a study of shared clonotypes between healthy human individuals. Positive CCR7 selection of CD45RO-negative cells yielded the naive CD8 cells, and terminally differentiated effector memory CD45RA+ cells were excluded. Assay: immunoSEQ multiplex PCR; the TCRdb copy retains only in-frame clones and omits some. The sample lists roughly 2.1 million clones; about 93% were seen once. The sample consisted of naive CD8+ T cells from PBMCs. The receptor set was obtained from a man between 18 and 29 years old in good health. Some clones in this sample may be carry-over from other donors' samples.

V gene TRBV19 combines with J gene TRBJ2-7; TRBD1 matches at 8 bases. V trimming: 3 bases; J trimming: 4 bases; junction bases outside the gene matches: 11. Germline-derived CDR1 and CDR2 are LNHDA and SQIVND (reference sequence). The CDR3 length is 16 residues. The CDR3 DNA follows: TGTGCCAGTAGTATTACTCCTCAGGGGGCTCGGTACGAGCAGTACTTC. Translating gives CASSITPQGARYEQYF.

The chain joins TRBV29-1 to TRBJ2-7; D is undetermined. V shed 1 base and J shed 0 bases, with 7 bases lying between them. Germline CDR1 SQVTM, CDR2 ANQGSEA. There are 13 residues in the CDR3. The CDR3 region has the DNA TGCAGCGTTGAAGTCGGAGCCTCCTACGAGCAGTACTTC. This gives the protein CSVEVGASYEQYF.

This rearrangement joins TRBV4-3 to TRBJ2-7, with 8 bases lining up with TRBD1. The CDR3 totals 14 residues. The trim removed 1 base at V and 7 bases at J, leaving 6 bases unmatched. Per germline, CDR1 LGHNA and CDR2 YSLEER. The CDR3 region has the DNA TGCGCCAGCAGCCAAGTTTCCACAGGGGGAGAGCAGTACTTC. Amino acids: CASSQVSTGGEQYF.

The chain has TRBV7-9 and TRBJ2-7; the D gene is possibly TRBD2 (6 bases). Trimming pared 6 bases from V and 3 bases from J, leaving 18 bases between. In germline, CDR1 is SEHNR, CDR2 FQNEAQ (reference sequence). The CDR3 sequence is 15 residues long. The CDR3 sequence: CASSLAGTLLYEQYF. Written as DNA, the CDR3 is TGTGCCAGCAGTCTGGCGGGGACCCTGCTCTACGAGCAGTACTTC.

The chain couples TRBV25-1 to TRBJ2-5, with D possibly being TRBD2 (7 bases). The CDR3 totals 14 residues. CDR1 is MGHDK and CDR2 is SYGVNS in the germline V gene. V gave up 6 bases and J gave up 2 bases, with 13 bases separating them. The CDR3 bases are TGTGCCAGCAGAGGGGGGGGAACACAAGAGACCCAGTACTTC. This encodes CASRGGGTQETQYF.